This T cell receptor beta chain came from a study of response to subunit inactivated influenza vaccine. About this clonotype itself: Its antigen is unknown.

General study results and limits: T cells newly recruited by each seasonal influenza vaccination are few, the authors suggested.

TCRdb reprocessed the RT-PCR reads with MiXCR, giving one entry per CDR3 protein. The table shows some 640,000 distinct CDR3 sequences, with around 13% occurring only once. CDR3 length: 15 residues. Trimming took 6 bases from V and 5 from J, leaving 20 bases between them. Germline V lookup: CDR1 MNHNS, CDR2 SASEGT. The receptor was isolated from a man aged 45-65 years who received an inactivated influenza vaccine. The input for sequencing was PBMCs from blood, taken approximately 15 days before vaccination. The chain employs TRBV6-1 and TRBJ2-7, with unresolved D. The DNA for the CDR3 is TGTGCCAGCAGCATTAGGCTGGCTAGTCGCCACGAGCAGTACTTC. As protein: CASSIRLASRHEQYF.